This T cell receptor beta chain was captured in a study of blood T cell repertoires in COVID-19. This CDR3 region has 11 residues. Per germline, CDR1 DFQATT and CDR2 SNEGSKA (reference sequence). V was shortened by 3 bases and J by 7 bases, with 9 bases between the two germline ends. In the authors' methods: Nucleated cell counts were estimated from reference gene primer amplification. Using immunoSEQ multiplex PCR, the repertoire was profiled, and TCRdb retains in-frame clones only, with some absent. V and J calls and clone size are given by that table; D and trimming were obtained from the DNA. In the table there are around 100,000 clones, about 88% of which are singletons.

The sequencing sample was made of peripheral blood. The chain couples TRBV20-1 to TRBJ2-5; D perhaps matches TRBD2 (6 bases). The source is a man over 45 with active or convalescent COVID-19. CDR3 DNA: TGCAGTGCTAGGCAGGGAGGGACCCAGTACTTC. Protein: CSARQGGTQYF.